The 32 T cell receptor beta chains listed next were all sequenced from one sample in a study of sequential checkpoint blockade in melanoma. Treatment defined: randomized to nivolumab then ipilimumab (arm A) or the reverse (arm B). TCRdb keeps only in-frame clones here, not all; method: immunoSEQ multiplex PCR. The table lists 9,500 to 15,000 clones, 26% of them singletons, with roughly a fifth in the top ten. The sample was tumor tissue (inferred from file names), taken from a patient given nivolumab and ipilimumab in sequence. The source is a human donor with melanoma.

This clone rates as medium-sized. The CDR3 DNA follows: TGTGCCAGCAGCGGACGCAGGGGGTACCAAGAGACCCAGTACTTC. Translating it yields CASSGRRGYQETQYF. The chain combines TRBV11-3 with TRBJ2-5, with 7 bases aligning to TRBD1. The junction had 6 bases not matched to a gene; V was cut back by 5 bases and J by 0 bases. The CDR3 has 15 amino acids. CDR1 is SGHNT and CDR2 is YENEEA in the germline V gene.

The chain recombines TRBV5-1 with TRBJ1-3; weak D call: TRBD1 (5 bases). The CDR3 has 15 amino acids. V dropped 7 bases and J dropped 4 bases, with 18 bases sitting between them. Germline lookup yields CDR1 SGHRS and CDR2 YFSETQ. The CDR3 DNA reads as TGCGCCAGCGCCTTGGGGGGGACGTGGGGAAACACCATATATTTT. It yields the protein CASALGGTWGNTIYF.

This chain uses TRBV5-1 with TRBJ2-2; D possibly corresponds to TRBD1 (6 bases). This CDR3 has 15 amino acids. The V gene lost 2 bases and the J gene lost 2 bases, with 10 bases spanning the gap. Germline V gene data show CDR1 as SGHRS and CDR2 as YFSETQ. CDR3 in DNA: TGCGCCAGCAGCTTATCAGGGGCTAACACCGGGGAGCTGTTTTTT. Its translation is CASSLSGANTGELFF.

The chain has TRBV18 and TRBJ2-1; D is uncertain. The CDR3 sequence is 13 residues long. The V and J ends lost 6 bases and 7 bases respectively, with 13 bases between them. The germline gives CDR1 KGHSH, CDR2 LQKENI. For the CDR3, the DNA is TGTGCCAGCTCCCCCATTGGGCGGAATGAGCAGTTCTTC. Its translation is CASSPIGRNEQFF.

This clone came up many times. The chain combines TRBV10-3 with TRBJ2-5, with TRBD2 matching over 7 bases. CDR3 size: 21 residues. Germline V gene lookup returns CDR1 ENHRY and CDR2 SYGVKD. V lost 2 bases to trimming and J lost 2 bases; unmatched junction nucleotides: 23. The CDR3 nucleotides are TGTGCCATCAGTGAGGTGGGGTCGAGAGCGGGGATTCACTCCCCTCAAGAGACCCAGTACTTC. This translates into CAISEVGSRAGIHSPQETQYF.

The chain couples TRBV30 to TRBJ2-7, with TRBD2 matching 7 bases. The CDR3 loop spans 17 amino acids. Germline CDR1 and CDR2: GTSNPN and SVGIG (reference sequence). The V gene end was trimmed by 0 bases and the J gene end by 5 bases; junction bases not matched to a gene: 16. The CDR3 protein is CAWSVQWTRNKFHEQYV. In DNA, the CDR3 is TGTGCCTGGAGTGTACAATGGACTAGAAATAAATTCCACGAGCAGTACGTC.

This clone was seen a handful of times. The V and J genes are TRBV11-3 and TRBJ2-5, with D perhaps matching TRBD2 (6 bases). The CDR3 is 14 residues long. The V gene's germline CDR1 is SGHNT and CDR2 YENEEA. Trimming left V 6 bases short and J 7 bases short, with 18 bases between. The chain's CDR3 is CASREGEGSVTQYF. CDR3 bases: TGTGCCAGCAGGGAGGGCGAGGGCAGTGTGACCCAGTACTTC.

Judged by abundance, this clone is medium-sized (0.01 to 0.1%). The chain recombines TRBV19 with TRBJ2-3, with 14 bases identical to TRBD2. V was pared by 3 bases and J by 5 bases, with 7 bases of the junction left unmatched. The CDR3 extends over 17 amino acids. The germline V gene encodes CDR1 LNHDA and CDR2 SQIVND (reference sequence). CDR3 bases: TGTGCCAGTAGTATTCAGACTAGCGGGGGGGCGAAAGATACGCAGTATTTT. Translated, it gives CASSIQTSGGAKDTQYF.

The chain couples TRBV15 to TRBJ1-2; tentative D call: TRBD1 (5 bases). This CDR3 has 14 amino acids. Germline-derived CDR1 and CDR2 are LNHNV and YYDKDF (reference sequence). Trimming removed 0 bases at V and 8 bases at J, with 13 bases between. CDR3 DNA: TGTGCCACCAGCAGAGATCAGTTTTGGGACGGCTACACCTTC. It translates to CATSRDQFWDGYTF. Drawing the rest from reference TRBV15 and TRBJ1-2, the complete variable domain is DAMVIQNPRYQVTQFGKPVTLSCSQTLNHNVMYWYQQKSSQAPKLLFHYYDKDFNNEADTPDNFQSRRPNTSFCFLDIRSPGLGDTAMYLCATSRDQFWDGYTFGSGTRLTVV.

This clone has only a few counts. The rearrangement uses TRBV10-3 and TRBJ2-3, with TRBD2 matching 7 bases. There are 16 residues in the CDR3. CDR1 is ENHRY and CDR2 is SYGVKD in the germline V gene. J lost 3 bases, V lost 2 bases, and 8 bases had no gene match. CDR3 DNA sequence: TGTGCCATCAGTGAGCGGGGGGATTCGATTACAGATACGCAGTATTTT. This sequence encodes CAISERGDSITDTQYF.

The chain joins TRBV19 to TRBJ2-3; D uncertain. Germline assignment: CDR1 LNHDA and CDR2 SQIVND (reference sequence). Trimming took off 2 bases at V and 2 bases at J, with 14 bases between the two ends. This CDR3 contains 16 residues. The DNA of the CDR3 is TGTGCCAGTAGTATAACGACCACTACGGTCACAGATACGCAGTATTTT. Encoded protein: CASSITTTTVTDTQYF. The variable domain in full, completed from reference TRBV19 and TRBJ2-3, reads DGGITQSPKYLFRKEGQNVTLSCEQNLNHDAMYWYRQDPGQGLRLIYYSQIVNDFQKGDIAEGYSVSREKKESFPLTVTSAQKNPTAFYLCASSITTTTVTDTQYFGPGTRLTVL.

The V and J genes are TRBV6-8 and TRBJ1-2; TRBD1 might be the D (5 bases). Germline CDR1 is MNHGY and CDR2 is SAAAGT. V shed 0 bases and J shed 8 bases, with 28 bases lying between them. This CDR3 region has 19 residues. The chain's CDR3 is CASSYSRYRTGYFLRGYTF. The CDR3 DNA follows: TGTGCCAGCAGTTACTCGAGGTACAGGACGGGCTACTTCCTGAGAGGCTACACCTTC.

This clone was seen ten or more times. The CDR3 bases are TGTGCCAGCAGAGGACGGAGGTGGGGAGCCTACGAGCAGTACGTC. It encodes CASRGRRWGAYEQYV. V usage is TRBV28 and J usage is TRBJ2-7; weak D call: TRBD2 (5 bases). V was trimmed by 6 bases and J by 2 bases, leaving 17 bases between them. Germline CDR1 MDHEN, CDR2 SYDVKM. This CDR3 is 15 amino acids long.

There are a few counts of this clone. This chain connects TRBV28 to TRBJ1-5, with D unclear. This CDR3 is 14 amino acids long. Per germline, CDR1 MDHEN and CDR2 SYDVKM. With 3 bases removed from V and 1 base from J, the gap between germline ends came to 7 bases. In nucleotides, the CDR3 is TGTGCCAGCAGTTTCCCTGGGAGCAATCAGCCCCAGCATTTT. Translating gives CASSFPGSNQPQHF.

In this sample, this clone turned up a few times. The chain is built from TRBV6-8 and TRBJ1-6, with TRBD1 identical over 9 bases. The V segment lost 5 bases and the J segment 6 bases; nucleotides outside the gene matches: 14. This CDR3 is 18 amino acids long. In germline, CDR1 is MNHGY, CDR2 SAAAGT. CDR3 sequence reads: CASSRNVPGQGFNSPLHF. The CDR3 nucleotides read TGTGCCAGCAGTCGCAACGTCCCGGGACAGGGATTTAATTCACCCCTCCACTTT.

The V gene is TRBV5-1, the J gene TRBJ1-1, with D perhaps TRBD1 (6 bases). Looked up from germline, CDR1 is SGHRS and CDR2 is YFSETQ. V was pared by 0 bases and J by 8 bases, with 14 bases between. CDR3 length: 14 amino acids. CDR3 DNA sequence: TGCGCCAGCAGCTTGGACCCCAGGGGATCGGAAGCTTTCTTT. Translating gives CASSLDPRGSEAFF. Looking up the rest from reference TRBV5-1 and TRBJ1-1 gives the full variable domain: KAGVTQTPRYLIKTRGQQVTLSCSPISGHRSVSWYQQTPGQGLQFLFEYFSETQRNKGNFPGRFSGRQFSNSRSEMNVSTLELGDSALYLCASSLDPRGSEAFFGQGTRLTVV.

V and J are TRBV6-8 and TRBJ1-4; D is undetermined. Per the germline V gene, CDR1 is MNHGY and CDR2 is SAAAGT. Trimming removed 5 bases from V and 6 bases from J, with 16 bases in between. There are 15 residues in the CDR3. This chain's CDR3 is CASSPTANTDEKLFF. CDR3 in DNA: TGTGCCAGCAGTCCCACAGCGAATACTGATGAAAAACTGTTTTTT.

This clone was detected a few times. This CDR3 reads CASSFHREDTEAFF. The CDR3 coding sequence is TGTGCCAGCAGTTTCCACAGGGAAGACACTGAAGCTTTCTTT. This chain uses TRBV28 with TRBJ1-1; the D gene is possibly TRBD1 (6 bases). The germline CDR1 and CDR2 sequences are MDHEN and SYDVKM. The V and J ends lost 3 bases and 3 bases respectively, with 11 bases between them. The length of the CDR3 is 14 residues.

This clone was counted at least ten times. V and J are TRBV9 and TRBJ2-1; D is uncertain. The CDR3 extends over 14 amino acids. Looked up from germline, CDR1 is SGDLS and CDR2 is YYNGEE. Trimming removed 5 bases at V and 9 bases at J, with 18 bases between. CDR3 protein: CASSESVVVVEQFF. DNA for the CDR3: TGTGCCAGCAGTGAATCCGTCGTAGTGGTTGAGCAGTTCTTC. The complete variable domain, with remaining parts taken from reference TRBV9 and TRBJ2-1, reads DSGVTQTPKHLITATGQRVTLRCSPRSGDLSVYWYQQSLDQGLQFLIQYYNGEERAKGNILERFSAQQFPDLHSELNLSSLELGDSALYFCASSESVVVVEQFFGPGTRLTVL.

This chain joins TRBV19 and TRBJ2-3, with D possibly TRBD2 on 5 matching bases. Trimming took off 0 bases at V and 4 bases at J, with 14 bases between the two ends. Germline-derived CDR1 and CDR2 are LNHDA and SQIVND (reference sequence). The CDR3 is made up of 16 amino acids. CDR3 in DNA: TGTGCCAGTAGTATAGAGGGAGACGGCCTCGCAGATACGCAGTATTTT. Its protein product is CASSIEGDGLADTQYF.

The V and J genes are TRBV10-2 and TRBJ2-3; 8 nucleotides agree with TRBD2. CDR1 WSHSY and CDR2 SAAADI come from the germline V gene. The CDR3 runs to 17 residues. Trimming cost V 1 base and J 3 bases; bases outside gene matches: 9. The CDR3 nucleotides are TGCGCCAGCAGTGAGTGGCCGGGACTAGAGGGAACAGATACGCAGTATTTT. Translation: CASSEWPGLEGTDTQYF.

The chain is built from TRBV7-7 and TRBJ2-1; 14 positions agree with TRBD2. The CDR3 loop spans 20 amino acids. Germline V gives CDR1 SSHAT, CDR2 FNYEAQ (reference sequence). The V gene end was trimmed by 5 bases and the J gene end by 3 bases; junction bases not matched to a gene: 15. In nucleotides, the CDR3 is TGTGCCAGCAGCCCGGTCGGACTAGCGGGGGGATCGGACTACTACAATGAGCAGTTCTTC. It specifies CASSPVGLAGGSDYYNEQFF.

The sample holds a few counts of this clone. DNA for the CDR3: TGTGCCAGCAGGGGGACAGTAGCCTACGAGCAGTACTTC. Amino acids: CASRGTVAYEQYF. The V gene is TRBV2, the J gene TRBJ2-7, with 7 bases matching TRBD1. The CDR3 runs to 13 residues. V shed 6 bases, J shed 2 bases, and the junction held 4 bases outside the gene matches. Germline-derived CDR1 and CDR2 are SNHLY and FYNNEI.

The V call is TRBV5-1, the J call TRBJ2-3; 8 bases map to TRBD2. The CDR3 length is 15 residues. Germline trimming cut 0 bases from V and 6 bases from J; bases unmatched to any gene: 6. The germline V gene encodes CDR1 SGHRS and CDR2 YFSETQ. The CDR3 DNA reads as TGCGCCAGCAGCTTGGAGGGACTAGTGTCTGATACGCAGTATTTT. Translated: CASSLEGLVSDTQYF.

The chain links TRBV14 to TRBJ2-5, with D perhaps matching TRBD1 (5 bases). CDR1 is SGHDN and CDR2 is FVKESK in the germline V gene. CDR3 size: 15 residues. V gave up 4 bases and J gave up 1 base, with 13 bases separating them. CDR3 in DNA: TGTGCCAGCAGCCTAAAGGGGCTAATCCAAGAGACCCAGTACTTC. Translation gives CASSLKGLIQETQYF.

DNA of the CDR3: TGTGCCAGCAGTTTCGTTCAGGGGGGTGGTGAAAAACTGTTTTTT. It yields the protein CASSFVQGGGEKLFF. The J gene is TRBJ1-4, the V gene TRBV28; 7 bases are shared with TRBD1. The CDR3 sequence is 15 residues long. V lost 3 bases to trimming and J lost 7 bases; unmatched junction nucleotides: 8. Germline V CDR1 and CDR2: MDHEN, SYDVKM.

The chain couples TRBV18 to TRBJ2-5; D unclear. Germline loops: CDR1 KGHSH, CDR2 LQKENI. This CDR3 spans 13 amino acids. V was cut by 3 bases and J by 0 bases, with 5 bases left in between. This chain's CDR3 is CASSPKYQETQYF. The CDR3 DNA sequence: TGTGCCAGCTCACCCAAGTACCAAGAGACCCAGTACTTC.

V gene TRBV13 combines with J gene TRBJ1-4, with D maybe TRBD1 (5 bases). The CDR3 runs 13 residues. The V gene lost 1 base and the J gene lost 10 bases, with 10 bases spanning the gap. CDR1 PRHDT and CDR2 FYEKMQ come from the germline V gene (reference sequence). The CDR3 reads CASSLETAGKLFF. Here the CDR3 DNA reads TGTGCCAGCAGCTTAGAGACAGCGGGAAAACTGTTTTTT. Supplemented by reference TRBV13 and TRBJ1-4, the full variable domain reads AAGVIQSPRHLIKEKRETATLKCYPIPRHDTVYWYQQGPGQDPQFLISFYEKMQSDKGSIPDRFSAQQFSDYHSELNMSSLELGDSALYFCASSLETAGKLFFGSGTQLSVL.

In its sample, this clone was seen a few times. The chain employs TRBV2 and TRBJ1-1, with D unresolved. Trimming removed 6 bases at V and 5 bases at J, with 16 bases between. Germline CDR1 reads SNHLY; CDR2 reads FYNNEI. There are 14 residues in the CDR3. CDR3 DNA: TGTGCCAGCAGCACTAGGGTTTGGATAACTGAAGCTTTCTTT. Translation: CASSTRVWITEAFF.

The gene calls are TRBV28 and TRBJ2-5; possible D gene TRBD1, 5 bases. Trimming took off 6 bases at V and 0 bases at J, with 8 bases between the two ends. This CDR3 region has 13 residues. Germline CDR1 MDHEN, CDR2 SYDVKM. CDR3 protein: CASRPGYQETQYF. Written as DNA, the CDR3 is TGTGCCAGCAGACCAGGGTACCAAGAGACCCAGTACTTC.

V gene TRBV6-8 combines with J gene TRBJ2-2, with D uncertain. The CDR3 has 17 residues. Germline loops: CDR1 MNHGY, CDR2 SAAAGT. Trimming took 10 bases from V and 3 from J, leaving 24 bases between them. The CDR3 is CATLIMGPLLYTGELFF. The CDR3, as DNA: TGTGCCACCCTTATTATGGGCCCACTCTTATACACCGGGGAGCTGTTTTTT.

This clone was found a few times. The V call is TRBV5-1, the J call TRBJ2-3; either TRBD1 or TRBD2 may fit D (6 bases each). Germline V CDR1 and CDR2: SGHRS, YFSETQ. Trimming left V 4 bases short and J 6 bases short, with 21 bases between. The CDR3 contains 16 residues. CDR3 sequence reads: CASSQGYRGAGDTQYF. Here the CDR3 DNA reads TGCGCCAGCAGCCAAGGTTATAGGGGGGCAGGGGATACGCAGTATTTT.